The 3 T cell receptor beta chains below all came from one sample that was sequenced in a study of CD8 T cells in ankylosing spondylitis. Notes on the study in general: A motif in TCR beta, a set of several highly homologous variants, appeared characteristic of ankylosing spondylitis blood.

MiXCR, run by TCRdb on the 5' RACE reads, gives a single entry per CDR3 protein. The data show 100,000 to 150,000 distinct CDR3 sequences, about a sixth seen once. Their target antigens are unknown. The sequenced material came from blood, either unsorted or a sorted T cell fraction (not recorded which). The receptors were gathered from a male donor with ankylosing spondylitis.

This clonotype was observed a few times. The rearrangement joins TRBV5-1 to TRBJ2-2; 9 bases map to TRBD2. This CDR3 has 18 residues. The V gene end was trimmed by 4 bases and the J gene end by 2 bases; junction bases not matched to a gene: 12. Germline V gene data show CDR1 as SGHRS and CDR2 as YFSETQ. CDR3 amino acids: CASSPKLLAGINTGELFF. CDR3 nucleotides: TGCGCCAGCAGCCCGAAACTCCTAGCGGGAATTAACACCGGGGAGCTGTTTTTT.

The V call is TRBV7-9, the J call TRBJ2-5; the D is unclear. The CDR3 length is 15 residues. Germline CDR1 is SEHNR and CDR2 is FQNEAQ (reference sequence). Between the trimmed V and J ends, which lost 5 bases and 5 bases, there was a span of 18 bases. The CDR3 loop is CASSPPAFVGETQYF. The CDR3 coding sequence is TGTGCCAGCAGCCCACCAGCATTTGTGGGGGAGACCCAGTACTTC.

This clonotype occurred a few times. The J gene is TRBJ2-1, the V gene TRBV15; TRBD1 might be the D (5 bases). Germline CDR1 and CDR2: LNHNV and YYDKDF (reference sequence). Deletions cut 5 bases from V and 7 bases from J, with 9 bases between. CDR3 length: 12 amino acids. The CDR3 DNA reads as TGTGCCACCAGCCGGAAGGGGAATGAGCAGTTCTTC. Protein: CATSRKGNEQFF.